There are a few counts of the clone carrying this TCR beta chain. Its antigen is undetermined. The read ends 3 residues before the CDR3 terminus; that terminus is restored from the germline J gene. The data belong to a study of T cell clonality in common variable immunodeficiency. The study, taken as a whole, reports: Compared with controls, CVID subjects had fewer shared TCRbeta clones. In common variable immunodeficiency, TCR beta chains reportedly carried fewer deletions and N-nucleotide insertions.

V was pared by 5 bases and J by 5 bases, with 11 bases of the junction left unmatched. This CDR3 spans 15 amino acids. Germline assignment: CDR1 SEHNR and CDR2 FQNEAQ (reference sequence). Measured with immunoSEQ multiplex PCR; TCRdb has only the in-frame clones, and not every one. The data list 35,000 or so clones, none observed once; 5.5% to 7% falls to the top ten. Reduced serum IgG, IgA and/or IgM plus specific antibody deficiency defined CVID. CVID subjects were neither ill nor on immunomodulatory or immunosuppressive medication at sampling. The chain couples TRBV7-9 to TRBJ1-1, with TRBD1 identical over 7 bases. This clonotype originated in a human donor with common variable immunodeficiency. Material: peripheral blood mononuclear cells. The chain's CDR3 is CASSEKQGYGTEAFF. The sequenced part of the CDR3 DNA is TGTGCCAGCAGCGAGAAACAGGGGTATGGTACTGAA. The whole variable domain, remainder taken from reference TRBV7-9 and TRBJ1-1, is DTGVSQNPRHKITKRGQNVTFRCDPISEHNRLYWYRQTLGQGPEFLTYFQNEAQLEKSRLLSDRFSAERPKGSFSTLEIQRTEQGDSAMYLCASSEKQGYGTEAFFGQGTRLTVV.